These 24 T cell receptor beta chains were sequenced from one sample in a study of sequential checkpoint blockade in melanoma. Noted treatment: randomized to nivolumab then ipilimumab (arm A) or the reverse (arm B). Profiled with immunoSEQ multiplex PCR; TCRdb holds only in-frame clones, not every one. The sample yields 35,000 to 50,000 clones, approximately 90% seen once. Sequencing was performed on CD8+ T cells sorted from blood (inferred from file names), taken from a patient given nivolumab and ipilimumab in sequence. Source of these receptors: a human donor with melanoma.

CDR3 residues: CASSQEFFGRKPYEQYV. The CDR3 nucleotides read TGCGCCAGCAGCCAAGAATTCTTCGGGAGAAAACCCTACGAGCAGTACGTC. The V gene is TRBV4-1, the J gene TRBJ2-7, with TRBD2 as a possible D gene (6 bases). The germline gives CDR1 MGHRA, CDR2 YSYEKL. This CDR3 spans 17 amino acids. Trimming pared 0 bases from V and 2 bases from J, leaving 17 bases between.

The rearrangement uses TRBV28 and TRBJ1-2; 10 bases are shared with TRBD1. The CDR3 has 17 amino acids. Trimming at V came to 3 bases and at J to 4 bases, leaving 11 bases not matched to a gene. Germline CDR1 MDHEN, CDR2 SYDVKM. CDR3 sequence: CASSFPTTGGERYGYTF. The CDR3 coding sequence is TGTGCCAGCAGTTTCCCTACGACAGGGGGCGAACGCTATGGCTACACCTTC.

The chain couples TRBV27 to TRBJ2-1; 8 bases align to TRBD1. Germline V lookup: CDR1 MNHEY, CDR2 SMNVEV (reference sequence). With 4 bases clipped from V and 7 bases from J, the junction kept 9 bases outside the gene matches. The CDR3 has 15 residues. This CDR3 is CASSYDRGSANEQFF. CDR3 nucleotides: TGTGCCAGCAGTTACGACAGGGGTTCCGCAAATGAGCAGTTCTTC.

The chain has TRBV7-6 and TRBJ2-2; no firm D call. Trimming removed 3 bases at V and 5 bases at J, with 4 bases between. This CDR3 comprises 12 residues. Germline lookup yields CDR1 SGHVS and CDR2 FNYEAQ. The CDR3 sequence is CASSFSTGELFF. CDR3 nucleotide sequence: TGTGCCAGCAGCTTTTCTACCGGGGAGCTGTTTTTT.

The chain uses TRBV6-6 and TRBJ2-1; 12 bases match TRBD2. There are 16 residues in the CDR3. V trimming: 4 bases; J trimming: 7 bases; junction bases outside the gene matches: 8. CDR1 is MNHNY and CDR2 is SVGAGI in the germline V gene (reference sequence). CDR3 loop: CASSFSTSGSGNEQFF. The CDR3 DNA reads TGTGCCAGCAGTTTCTCGACTAGCGGGAGTGGGAATGAGCAGTTCTTC.

CDR3 loop: CASSLAASVFSYEQYF. The CDR3 DNA reads TGTGCCAGCAGCTTAGCCGCCAGCGTTTTTTCCTACGAGCAGTACTTC. The V and J genes are TRBV7-9 and TRBJ2-7; D is unclear. The CDR3 covers 16 residues. Per the germline V gene, CDR1 is SEHNR and CDR2 is FQNEAQ (reference sequence). Trimming left V 0 bases short and J 1 base short, with 13 bases between. Complete variable domain (other parts from reference TRBV7-9 and TRBJ2-7): DTGVSQNPRHKITKRGQNVTFRCDPISEHNRLYWYRQTLGQGPEFLTYFQNEAQLEKSRLLSDRFSAERPKGSFSTLEIQRTEQGDSAMYLCASSLAASVFSYEQYFGPGTRLTVT.

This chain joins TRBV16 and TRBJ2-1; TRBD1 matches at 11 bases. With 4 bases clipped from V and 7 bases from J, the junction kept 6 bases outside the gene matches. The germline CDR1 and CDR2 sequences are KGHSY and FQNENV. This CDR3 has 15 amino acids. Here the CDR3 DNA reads TGTGCCAGCAGCCTTGGGACAGGGGGTCGGAATGAGCAGTTCTTC. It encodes CASSLGTGGRNEQFF.

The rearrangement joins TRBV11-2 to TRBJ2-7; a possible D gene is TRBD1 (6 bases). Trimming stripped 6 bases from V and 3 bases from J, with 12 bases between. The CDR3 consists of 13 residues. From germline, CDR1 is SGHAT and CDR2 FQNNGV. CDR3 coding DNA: TGTGCCAGCAGTACACAGGGTGGCTACGAGCAGTACGTC. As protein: CASSTQGGYEQYV.

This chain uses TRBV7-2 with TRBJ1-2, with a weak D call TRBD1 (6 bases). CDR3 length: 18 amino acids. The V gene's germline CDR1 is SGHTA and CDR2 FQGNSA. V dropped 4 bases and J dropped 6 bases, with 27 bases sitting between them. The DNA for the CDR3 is TGTGCCAGCAGCTCCCCCCGGGAAGGGGGAAGATGGATGGATGGCTACACCTTC. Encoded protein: CASSSPREGGRWMDGYTF.

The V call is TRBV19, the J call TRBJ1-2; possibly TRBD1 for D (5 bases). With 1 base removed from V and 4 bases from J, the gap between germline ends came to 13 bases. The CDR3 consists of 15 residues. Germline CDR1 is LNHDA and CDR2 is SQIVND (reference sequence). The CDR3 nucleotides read TGTGCCAGTAGTATAGCCCTAGGGGAGGTCTATGGCTACACCTTC. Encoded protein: CASSIALGEVYGYTF.

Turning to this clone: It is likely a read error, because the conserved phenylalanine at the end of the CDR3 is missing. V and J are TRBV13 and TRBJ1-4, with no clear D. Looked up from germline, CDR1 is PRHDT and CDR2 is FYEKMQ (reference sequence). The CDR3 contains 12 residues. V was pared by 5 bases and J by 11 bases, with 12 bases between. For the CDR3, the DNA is TGTGCCAGCAGCCTGATCGGGTCGAAACTGTTTCTT. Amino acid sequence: CASSLIGSKLFL.

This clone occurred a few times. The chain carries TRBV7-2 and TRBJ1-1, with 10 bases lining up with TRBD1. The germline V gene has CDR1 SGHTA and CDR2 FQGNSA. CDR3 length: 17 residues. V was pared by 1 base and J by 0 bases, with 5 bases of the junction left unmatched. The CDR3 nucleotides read TGTGCCAGCAGCTTAGAGGGACAGGGGCTTATGAACACTGAAGCTTTCTTT. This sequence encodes CASSLEGQGLMNTEAFF.

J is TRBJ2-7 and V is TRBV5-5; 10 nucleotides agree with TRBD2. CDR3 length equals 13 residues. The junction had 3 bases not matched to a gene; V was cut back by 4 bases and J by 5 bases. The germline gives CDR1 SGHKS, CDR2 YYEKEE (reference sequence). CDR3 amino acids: CASSTGTSDEQYV. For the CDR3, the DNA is TGTGCCAGCAGCACCGGGACTAGCGACGAGCAGTACGTC.

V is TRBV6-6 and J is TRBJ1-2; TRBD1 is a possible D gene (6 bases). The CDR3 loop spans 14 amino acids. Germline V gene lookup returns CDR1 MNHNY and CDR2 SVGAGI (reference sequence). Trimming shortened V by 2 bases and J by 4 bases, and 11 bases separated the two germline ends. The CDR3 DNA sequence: TGTGCCAGCAGTTACGTTGGACAGTCCTATGGCTACACCTTC. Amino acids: CASSYVGQSYGYTF.

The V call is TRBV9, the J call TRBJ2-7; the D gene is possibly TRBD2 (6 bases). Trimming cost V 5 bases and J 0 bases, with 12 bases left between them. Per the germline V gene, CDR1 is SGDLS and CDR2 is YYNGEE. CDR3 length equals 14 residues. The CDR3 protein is CASSWGRSSYEQYF. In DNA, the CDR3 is TGTGCCAGCAGTTGGGGGAGGAGCTCCTACGAGCAGTACTTC.

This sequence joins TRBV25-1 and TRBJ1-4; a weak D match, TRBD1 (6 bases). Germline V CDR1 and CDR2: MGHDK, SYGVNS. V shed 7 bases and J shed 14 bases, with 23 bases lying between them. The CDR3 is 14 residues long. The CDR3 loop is CASMGKDSMKRLFF. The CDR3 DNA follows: TGTGCCAGCATGGGTAAGGACAGTATGAAAAGGCTGTTTTTT.

The CDR3 region is CASSLLAGVSTDTQYF. CDR3 DNA sequence: TGTGCCAGCAGTTTACTAGCGGGAGTGTCTACAGATACGCAGTATTTT. The rearrangement uses TRBV27 and TRBJ2-3, with 10 bases matching TRBD2. The CDR3 runs 16 residues. The V gene end was trimmed by 2 bases and the J gene end by 3 bases; junction bases not matched to a gene: 5. From germline, CDR1 is MNHEY and CDR2 SMNVEV (reference sequence).

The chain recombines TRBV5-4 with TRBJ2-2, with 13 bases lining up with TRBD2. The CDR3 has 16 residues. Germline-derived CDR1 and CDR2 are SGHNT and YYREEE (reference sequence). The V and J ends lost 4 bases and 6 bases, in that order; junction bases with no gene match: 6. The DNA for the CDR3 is TGTGCCAGCAGCCTAGGACTAGCGGGAGATGCCGGGGAGCTGTTTTTT. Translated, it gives CASSLGLAGDAGELFF. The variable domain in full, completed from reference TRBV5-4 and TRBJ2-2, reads ETGVTQSPTHLIKTRGQQVTLRCSSQSGHNTVSWYQQALGQGPQFIFQYYREEENGRGNFPPRFSGLQFPNYSSELNVNALELDDSALYLCASSLGLAGDAGELFFGEGSRLTVL.

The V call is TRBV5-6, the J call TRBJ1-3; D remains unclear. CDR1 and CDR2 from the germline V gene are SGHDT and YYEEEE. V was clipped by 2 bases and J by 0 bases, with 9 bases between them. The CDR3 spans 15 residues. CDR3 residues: CASSFTESSGNTIYF. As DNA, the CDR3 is TGTGCCAGCAGCTTTACCGAGAGCTCTGGAAACACCATATATTTT.

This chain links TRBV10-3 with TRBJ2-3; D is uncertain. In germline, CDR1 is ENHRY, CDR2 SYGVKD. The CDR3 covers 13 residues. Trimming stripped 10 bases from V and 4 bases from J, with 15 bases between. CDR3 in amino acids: CASRHPSSDTQYF. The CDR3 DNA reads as TGTGCCAGTCGACACCCCAGCTCAGATACGCAGTATTTT.

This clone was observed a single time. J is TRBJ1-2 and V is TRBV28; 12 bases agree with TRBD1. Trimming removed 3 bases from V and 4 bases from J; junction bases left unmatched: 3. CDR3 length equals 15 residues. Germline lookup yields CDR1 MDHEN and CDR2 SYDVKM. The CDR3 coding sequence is TGTGCCAGCAGTTTCCGGGACAGGGGGCCCTATGGCTACACCTTC. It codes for CASSFRDRGPYGYTF.

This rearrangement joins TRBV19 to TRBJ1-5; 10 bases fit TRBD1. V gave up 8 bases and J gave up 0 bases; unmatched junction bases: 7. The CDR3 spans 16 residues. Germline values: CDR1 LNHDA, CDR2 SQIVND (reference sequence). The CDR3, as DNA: TGTGCCAGTTCGTGGACAGGGGGTTTTAGCAATCAGCCCCAGCATTTT. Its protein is CASSWTGGFSNQPQHF.

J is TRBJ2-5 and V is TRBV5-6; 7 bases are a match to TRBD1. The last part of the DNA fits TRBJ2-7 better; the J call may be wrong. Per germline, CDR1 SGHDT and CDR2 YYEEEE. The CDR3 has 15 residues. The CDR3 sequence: CASSQMGQPPYEQYF. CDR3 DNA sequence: TGTGCCAGCAGCCAAATGGGACAGCCACCCTACGAGCAGTACTTC.

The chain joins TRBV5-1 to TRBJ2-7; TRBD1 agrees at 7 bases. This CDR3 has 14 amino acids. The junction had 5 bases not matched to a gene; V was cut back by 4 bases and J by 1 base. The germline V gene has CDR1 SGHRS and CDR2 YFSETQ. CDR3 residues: CASSPATGSYEQYF. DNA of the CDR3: TGCGCCAGCAGCCCGGCGACAGGGTCCTACGAGCAGTACTTC.